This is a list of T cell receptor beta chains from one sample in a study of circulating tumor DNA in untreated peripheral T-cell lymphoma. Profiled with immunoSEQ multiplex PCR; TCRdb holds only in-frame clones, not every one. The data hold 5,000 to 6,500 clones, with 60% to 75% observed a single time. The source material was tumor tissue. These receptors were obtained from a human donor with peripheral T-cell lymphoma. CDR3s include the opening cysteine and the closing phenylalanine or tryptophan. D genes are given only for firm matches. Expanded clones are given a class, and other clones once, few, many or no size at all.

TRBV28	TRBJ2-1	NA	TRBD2	CASSLAGGRNEQFF	TGTGCCAGCAGTTTAGCGGGAGGTAGGAATGAGCAGTTCTTC
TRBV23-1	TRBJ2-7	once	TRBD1	CASSRDREYEQYF	TGCGCCAGCAGCCGAGACAGGGAATACGAGCAGTACTTC
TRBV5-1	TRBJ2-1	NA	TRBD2	CASSSSLGLAGGYNEQFF	TGCGCCAGCAGCTCCTCGCTCGGACTAGCGGGAGGATACAATGAGCAGTTCTTC
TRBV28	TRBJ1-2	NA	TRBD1	CASSLGQGGGYTF	TGTGCCAGCAGTTTAGGACAGGGAGGTGGCTACACCTTC
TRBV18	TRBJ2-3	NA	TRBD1	CASSPDREDTQYF	TGTGCCAGCTCACCAGACAGGGAAGATACGCAGTATTTT
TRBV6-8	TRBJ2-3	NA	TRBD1	CASSYRDRSTDTQYF	TGTGCCAGCAGTTACCGGGACAGGTCCACAGATACGCAGTATTTT
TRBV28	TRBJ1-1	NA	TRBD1	CASRTQGWTEAFF	TGTGCCAGCAGGACACAGGGGTGGACTGAAGCTTTCTTT
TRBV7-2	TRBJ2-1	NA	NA	CASSLRADPAYNEQFF	TGTGCCAGCAGCTTAAGGGCGGACCCTGCCTACAATGAGCAGTTCTTC
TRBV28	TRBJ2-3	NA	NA	CASSFPGGGTDTQYF	TGTGCCAGCAGTTTCCCCGGAGGCGGCACAGATACGCAGTATTTT
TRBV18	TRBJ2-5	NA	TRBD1	CASSRDRGQETQYF	TGTGCCAGCTCAAGGGACAGGGGGCAAGAGACCCAGTACTTC
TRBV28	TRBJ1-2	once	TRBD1	CASGPGQREYGYTF	TGTGCCAGCGGCCCGGGACAGCGGGAATATGGCTACACCTTC
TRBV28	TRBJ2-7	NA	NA	CASSFGDKGYEQYF	TGTGCCAGCAGTTTCGGGGACAAGGGGTACGAGCAGTACTTC
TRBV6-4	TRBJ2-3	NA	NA	CASSLAATDTQYF	TGTGCCAGCAGTTTAGCGGCCACAGATACGCAGTATTTT
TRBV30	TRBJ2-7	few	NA	CAWSVAPGEQYF	TGTGCCTGGAGTGTAGCTCCGGGAGAGCAGTACTTC
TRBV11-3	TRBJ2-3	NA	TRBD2	CASSSGLAGGQGTTDTQYF	TGTGCCAGCAGCTCCGGACTAGCGGGAGGCCAAGGGACCACAGATACGCAGTATTTT
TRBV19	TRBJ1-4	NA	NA	CASTRSRGEKLFF	TGTGCCAGTACCCGCAGCCGGGGGGAAAAACTGTTTTTT
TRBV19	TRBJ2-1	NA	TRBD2	CASSIYGGGSYNEQFF	TGTGCCAGTAGTATATATGGCGGGGGATCCTACAATGAGCAGTTCTTC
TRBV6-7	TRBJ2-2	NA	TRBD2	CASSYRLAGVNTGELFF	TGTGCCAGCAGTTACCGACTAGCGGGTGTCAACACCGGGGAGCTGTTTTTT
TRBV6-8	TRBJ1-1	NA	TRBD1	CASSYPGTGFLAEAFF	TGTGCCAGCAGTTATCCTGGGACAGGGTTTCTCGCTGAAGCTTTCTTT
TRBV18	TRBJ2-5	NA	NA	CASSSYRQETQYF	TGTGCCAGCTCAAGCTACCGGCAAGAGACCCAGTACTTC
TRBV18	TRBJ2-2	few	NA	CASSPPGEANTGELFF	TGTGCCAGCTCACCACCAGGGGAGGCGAACACCGGGGAGCTGTTTTTT
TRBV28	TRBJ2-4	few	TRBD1	CASSYRDRGNIQYF	TGTGCCAGCAGTTACCGGGACAGGGGAAACATTCAGTACTTC
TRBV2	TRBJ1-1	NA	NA	CASSTLSTEAFF	TGTGCCAGCAGTACTTTGAGCACTGAAGCTTTCTTT
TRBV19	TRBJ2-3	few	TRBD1	CASSIGGTGGTDTQYF	TGTGCCAGTAGTATCGGTGGGACAGGGGGGACAGATACGCAGTATTTT
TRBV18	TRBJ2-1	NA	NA	CASSLLDSVYNEQFF	TGTGCCAGCTCACTCCTCGACTCCGTCTACAATGAGCAGTTCTTC
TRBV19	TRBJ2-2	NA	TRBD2	CASMWTSGRVAGELFF	TGTGCCAGTATGTGGACTAGCGGGAGGGTTGCCGGGGAGCTGTTTTTT
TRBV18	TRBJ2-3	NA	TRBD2	CASSPGLAEDTQYF	TGTGCCAGCTCACCAGGACTAGCAGAAGATACGCAGTATTTT
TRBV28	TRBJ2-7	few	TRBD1	CASSPTPGQGYEQYF	TGTGCCAGCAGTCCTACCCCGGGACAGGGCTACGAGCAGTACTTC
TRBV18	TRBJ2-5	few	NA	CASSPGAVQETQYF	TGTGCCAGCTCACCGGGGGCAGTCCAAGAGACCCAGTACTTC
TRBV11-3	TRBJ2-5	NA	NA	CASSSGVGVETQYF	TGTGCCAGCAGCTCCGGTGTGGGAGTGGAGACCCAGTACTTC
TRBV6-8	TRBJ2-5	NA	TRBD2	CAIRSGGTQETQYF	TGTGCCATCAGGTCGGGGGGTACCCAAGAGACCCAGTACTTC
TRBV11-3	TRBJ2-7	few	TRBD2	CASSLTGGRGNEQYF	TGTGCCAGCAGCTTAACGGGAGGGCGAGGAAACGAGCAGTACTTC
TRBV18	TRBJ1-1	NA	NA	CASSPRRSEAFF	TGTGCCAGCTCGCCCAGACGGTCTGAAGCTTTCTTT
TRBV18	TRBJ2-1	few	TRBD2	CASSPARAGGLVNEQFF	TGTGCCAGCTCACCAGCTCGAGCGGGAGGGCTTGTTAATGAGCAGTTCTTC
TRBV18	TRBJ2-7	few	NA	CASSPGQATNYEQYF	TGTGCCAGCTCACCAGGTCAGGCGACCAACTACGAGCAGTACTTC
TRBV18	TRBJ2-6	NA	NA	CASSPSGANVLTF	TGTGCCAGCTCACCAAGTGGGGCCAACGTCCTGACTTTC
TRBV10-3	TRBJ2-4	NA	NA	CAISPGQGFYKNIQYF	TGTGCCATCAGCCCGGGACAAGGGTTTTACAAAAACATTCAGTACTTC
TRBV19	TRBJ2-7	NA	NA	CASSMEGALEQYF	TGTGCCAGTAGTATGGAGGGGGCGCTGGAGCAGTACTTC
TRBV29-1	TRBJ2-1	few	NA	CSVEVPQEGERNEQFF	TGCAGCGTTGAAGTTCCCCAGGAGGGGGAGAGGAATGAGCAGTTCTTC
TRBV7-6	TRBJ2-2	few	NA	CASSLKPPTNTGELFF	TGTGCCAGCAGCTTAAAACCGCCCACCAACACCGGGGAGCTGTTTTTT
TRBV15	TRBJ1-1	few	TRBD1	CATSRGQSNSEAFF	TGTGCCACCAGTAGGGGACAGTCTAACTCTGAAGCTTTCTTT
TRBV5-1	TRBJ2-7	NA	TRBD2	CASSLGLVSYEQYF	TGCGCCAGCAGCCTGGGACTAGTGAGTTACGAGCAGTACTTC
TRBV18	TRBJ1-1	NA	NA	CASSQGLNTEAFF	TGTGCCAGCTCACAGGGGCTGAACACTGAAGCTTTCTTT
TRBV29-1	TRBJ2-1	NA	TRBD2	CSVERLAGDYNEQFF	TGCAGCGTTGAACGACTAGCGGGAGACTACAATGAGCAGTTCTTC
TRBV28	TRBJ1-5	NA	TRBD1	CASRGTAHQPQHF	TGTGCCAGCAGAGGGACAGCCCATCAGCCCCAGCATTTT
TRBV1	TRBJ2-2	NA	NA	CASSQDIPGTMNTGELFF	TGCGCCAGCAGCCAAGATATTCCCGGGACAATGAACACCGGGGAGCTGTTTTTT
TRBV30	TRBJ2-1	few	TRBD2	CAWSGGRDNEQFF	TGTGCCTGGAGTGGGGGGAGGGACAATGAGCAGTTCTTC
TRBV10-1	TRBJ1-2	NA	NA	CASSDRIGVGYTF	TGCGCCAGCAGTGATCGAATAGGGGTTGGCTACACCTTC
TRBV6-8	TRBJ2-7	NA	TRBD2	CASRDGTSGSYEQYF	TGTGCCAGCAGGGACGGGACTAGCGGGAGCTACGAGCAGTACTTC
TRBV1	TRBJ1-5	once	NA	CASSQIQLNQPQHF	TGCGCCAGCAGCCAAATACAGCTAAATCAGCCCCAGCATTTT